This T cell receptor beta chain was recovered during a study of T cell responses to AZD1222 COVID-19 vaccine. Clones were read by immunoSEQ multiplex PCR, and TCRdb kept only the in-frame ones, dropping some. The table shows about 110,000 clones, with about 85% occurring only once. CDR3 length: 19 residues. V was trimmed by 0 bases and J by 0 bases, leaving 20 bases between them. Germline V CDR1 and CDR2: WNHNN, SYGVQD (reference sequence). The chain couples TRBV10-1 to TRBJ1-1, with TRBD1 as a possible D gene (5 bases). The source material was peripheral blood, sampled 28 days after the second AZD1222 dose. The source of this sequence is an adult who received the AZD1222 COVID-19 vaccine. CDR3 coding DNA: TGCGCCAGCAGTGAGTCGAGGGGCCTATGGGAGGGAATGAACACTGAAGCTTTCTTT. Its translation: CASSESRGLWEGMNTEAFF.